This T cell receptor beta chain was documented in a study of technical replicates of blood from a handful of donors (dated by TCRdb to 2016 to 2017). Note on this clone: The specificity of this receptor is unknown. Base qualities are not provided; no much larger clone lies one nucleotide away.

The library was generated by the immunoSEQ multiplex PCR assay. In TCRdb, the immuneACCESS table is reduced to in-frame sequences with V and J assigned. These tables do not hold every clone; where another copy was compared, an unresolved V gene accounts for under half, and the others remain unexplained. For this sample there are some 62,000 clones; 87% appear just once. The ten top clones hold roughly 5% of the sample. Sequenced input: PBMCs. This sequence originates from a human donor in good health. Some clones in this sample may be carry-over from other donors' samples.

The DNA sequence is given as TGTGCCAGCAGACCGACAAGCATGAACACTGAAGCTTTCTTT. Protein translation: CASRPTSMNTEAFF. This chain is built from TRBV11-2 and TRBJ1-1, with no reliable assignment of the D segment. V and J lose 6 bases and 0 bases, and a span of 11 bases separates them. Spanning cysteine to phenylalanine, the CDR3 consists of 14 amino acids. Only the CDR3 DNA stays, 42 bases, in frame from base 1. CDR1 SGHAT and CDR2 FQNNGV are derived from the germline V gene.